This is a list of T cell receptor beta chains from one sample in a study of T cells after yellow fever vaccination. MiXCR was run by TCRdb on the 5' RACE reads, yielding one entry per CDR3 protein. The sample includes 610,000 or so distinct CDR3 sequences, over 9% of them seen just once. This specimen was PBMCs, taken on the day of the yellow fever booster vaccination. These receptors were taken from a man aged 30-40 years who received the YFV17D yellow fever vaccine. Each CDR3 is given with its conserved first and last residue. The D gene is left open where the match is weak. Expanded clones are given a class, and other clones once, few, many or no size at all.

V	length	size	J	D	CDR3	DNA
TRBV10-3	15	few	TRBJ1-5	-	CAISGSSYSNQPQHF	TGTGCCATCAGTGGCTCAAGTTATAGCAATCAGCCCCAGCATTTT
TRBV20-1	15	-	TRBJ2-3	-	CSARISGRITDTQYF	TGCAGTGCTAGAATTAGCGGAAGAATCACAGATACGCAGTATTTT
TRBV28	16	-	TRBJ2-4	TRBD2	CASRKLAALAKNIQYF	TGTGCCAGCAGAAAGCTAGCGGCACTAGCCAAAAACATTCAGTACTTC
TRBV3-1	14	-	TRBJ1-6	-	CASSPRGLDSPLHF	TGTGCCAGCAGCCCCCGGGGTCTCGATTCACCCCTCCACTTT
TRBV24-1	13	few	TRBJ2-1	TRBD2	CATAGTSGFEQFF	TGTGCCACCGCCGGGACTAGCGGGTTTGAGCAGTTCTTC
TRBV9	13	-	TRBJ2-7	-	CASSVKVIGEQYF	TGTGCCAGCAGCGTCAAGGTGATCGGCGAGCAGTACTTC
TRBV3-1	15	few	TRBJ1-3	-	CASSHPGRTGNTIYF	TGTGCCAGCAGCCACCCCGGGAGGACTGGAAACACCATATATTTT
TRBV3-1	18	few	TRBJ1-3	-	CASSLTSSGWNSGNTIYF	TGTGCCAGCAGCCTAACCTCTTCCGGGTGGAACTCTGGAAACACCATATATTTT
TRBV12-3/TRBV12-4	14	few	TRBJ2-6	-	CASSSRTGANVLTF	TGTGCCAGCAGTTCACGAACTGGGGCCAACGTCCTGACTTTC
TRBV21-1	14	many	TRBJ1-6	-	CATYYRVPNIALHF	TGTGCCACATATTACAGGGTACCCAACATAGCCCTCCACTTT
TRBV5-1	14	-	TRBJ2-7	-	CASAEGVASYEQYF	TGCGCCAGCGCAGAAGGGGTAGCCTCCTACGAGCAGTACTTC
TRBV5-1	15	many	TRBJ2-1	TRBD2	CASSLALAGGNEQFF	TGCGCCAGCAGCTTGGCACTAGCGGGAGGTAATGAGCAGTTCTTC
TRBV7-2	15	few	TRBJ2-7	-	CASSLRSGFGYEQYF	TGTGCCAGCAGCTTAAGGAGTGGTTTCGGCTACGAGCAGTACTTC
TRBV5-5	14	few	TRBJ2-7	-	CASSLYGTSYEQYF	TGTGCCAGCAGCTTGTACGGGACCTCCTACGAGCAGTACTTC
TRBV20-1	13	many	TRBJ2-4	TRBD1	CSAGQGAQGIQYF	TGCAGTGCTGGACAGGGGGCGCAGGGCATTCAGTACTTC
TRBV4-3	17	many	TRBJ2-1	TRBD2	CASSQSAGTSGYNEQFF	TGCGCCAGCAGCCAATCAGCCGGGACTAGCGGCTACAATGAGCAGTTCTTC
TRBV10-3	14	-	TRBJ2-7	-	CAIRGGLAGLEQYF	TGTGCCATCAGGGGGGGACTGGCAGGGTTGGAGCAGTACTTC
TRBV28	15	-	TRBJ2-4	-	CATKAVNRGKNIQYF	TGTGCCACAAAGGCGGTAAACCGGGGCAAAAACATTCAGTACTTC
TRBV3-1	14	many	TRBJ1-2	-	CASSANRQAIGYTF	TGTGCCAGCAGCGCTAACCGACAGGCCATCGGCTACACCTTC